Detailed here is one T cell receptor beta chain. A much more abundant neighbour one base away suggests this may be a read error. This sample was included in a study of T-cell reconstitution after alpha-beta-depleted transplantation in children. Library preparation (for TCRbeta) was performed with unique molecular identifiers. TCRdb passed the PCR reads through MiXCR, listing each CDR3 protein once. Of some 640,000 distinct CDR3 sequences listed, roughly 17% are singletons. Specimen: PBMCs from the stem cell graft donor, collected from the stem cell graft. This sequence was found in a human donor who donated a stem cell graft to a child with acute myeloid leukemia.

As DNA, the CDR3 is TGCAGTGCTAGAGAAGGGTTGAGAACTGACGCTTTCTTT. Translation gives CSAREGLRTDAFF. The chain links TRBV20-1 to TRBJ1-1; no clear D gene. Germline-derived CDR1 and CDR2 are DFQATT and SNEGSKA (reference sequence). This CDR3 region has 13 residues.